A selection of T cell receptor beta chains follows, all from one sample in a study of blood T cell repertoires in COVID-19. The protocol was immunoSEQ multiplex PCR, while the TCRdb copy is restricted to in-frame clones and leaves out a portion. Altogether roughly 150,000 clones are present, under 90% being singletons, with the ten largest covering roughly 0.6%. The sequenced sample was peripheral blood. Every receptor here comes from a man aged 55 to 69 with acute or convalescent COVID-19. Each CDR3 is given with its conserved first and last residue. The D gene is left open where the match is weak. A clone size is listed for some rows: how often the clone was seen (once, few, many), or a class if it is expanded.

>.|.|TRBV5-4|TRBJ1-6
TGTGCCAGCAGCTTGCTCAGCTCCTATAATTCACCCCTCCACTTT
CASSLLSSYNSPLHF
>.|.|TRBV7-6|TRBJ2-2
TGTGCCAGCAGCGGCATATCTGCCTACTACGGGGAGCTGTTTTTT
CASSGISAYYGELFF
>.|TRBD1|TRBV28|TRBJ1-4
TGTGCCAGCAGCCCCGGGACAGGGGGCAGGGAAAAACTGTTTTTT
CASSPGTGGREKLFF
>.|TRBD1|TRBV27|TRBJ1-3
TGTGCCAGCAGTCCACAGGGACAGGGGAACTCTGGAAACACCATATATTTT
CASSPQGQGNSGNTIYF
>.|.|TRBV9|TRBJ1-2
TGTGCCAGCAGCGTAGCTGGGAGGGGGGATGACTATGGCTACACCTTC
CASSVAGRGDDYGYTF
>.|.|TRBV5-1|TRBJ1-1
TGCGCCAGCAAAACAGGGAACACTGAAGCTTTCTTT
CASKTGNTEAFF
>.|TRBD1|TRBV5-1|TRBJ2-1
TGCGCCAGCAGCGTTATGACAGGGAGCTCCTACAATGAGCAGTTCTTC
CASSVMTGSSYNEQFF
>.|.|TRBV7-2|TRBJ2-1
TGTGCCAGCAGCTTAGAAACAGGGCCGAGGTTCTTC
CASSLETGPRFF
>.|.|TRBV19|TRBJ1-5
TGTGCCAGTAGTATTGGGGGCGCTGGTTTTCAGCCCCAGCATTTT
CASSIGGAGFQPQHF
>once|TRBD2|TRBV7-2|TRBJ2-6
TGTGCCAGCAGCACTAGGGCGGGGGTAATCTCTGGGGCCAACGTCCTGACTTTC
CASSTRAGVISGANVLTF
>.|TRBD1|TRBV6-6|TRBJ1-4
TGTGCCAGCAGGGGACAGGGGACGGCAACTAATGAAAAACTGTTTTTT
CASRGQGTATNEKLFF
>.|.|TRBV5-4|TRBJ2-3
TGTGCCAGCAGCACCCGGGACTTAAGCACAGATACGCAGTATTTT
CASSTRDLSTDTQYF